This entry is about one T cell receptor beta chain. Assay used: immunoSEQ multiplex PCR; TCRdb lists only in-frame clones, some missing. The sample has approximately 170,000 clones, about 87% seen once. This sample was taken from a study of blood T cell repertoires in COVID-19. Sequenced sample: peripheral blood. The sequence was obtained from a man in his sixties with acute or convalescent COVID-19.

The CDR3 DNA reads TGTGCCAGCAGTTTATGGGCCGGGGTGAACACTGAAGCTTTCTTT. Encoded protein: CASSLWAGVNTEAFF. The rearrangement links TRBV28 to TRBJ1-1; the D is unclear. The CDR3 extends over 15 amino acids. Germline V gene lookup returns CDR1 MDHEN and CDR2 SYDVKM. With 0 bases removed from V and 0 bases from J, the gap between germline ends came to 8 bases.